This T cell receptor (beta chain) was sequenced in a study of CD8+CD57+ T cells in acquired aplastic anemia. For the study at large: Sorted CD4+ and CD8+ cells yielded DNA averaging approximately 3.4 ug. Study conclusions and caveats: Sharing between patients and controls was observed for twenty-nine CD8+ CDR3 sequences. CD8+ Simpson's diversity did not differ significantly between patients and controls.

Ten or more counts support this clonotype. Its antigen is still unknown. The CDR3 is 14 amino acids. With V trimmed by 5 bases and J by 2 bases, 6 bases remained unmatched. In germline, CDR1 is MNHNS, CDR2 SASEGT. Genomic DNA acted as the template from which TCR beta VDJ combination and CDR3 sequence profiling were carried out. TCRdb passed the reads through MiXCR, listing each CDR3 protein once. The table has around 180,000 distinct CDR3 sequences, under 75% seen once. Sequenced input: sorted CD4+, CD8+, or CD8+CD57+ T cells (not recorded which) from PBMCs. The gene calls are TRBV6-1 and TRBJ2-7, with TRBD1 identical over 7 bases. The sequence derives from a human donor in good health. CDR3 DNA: TGTGCCAGCAGTAGAACCGGGACAGCCTACGAGCAGTACTTC. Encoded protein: CASSRTGTAYEQYF.